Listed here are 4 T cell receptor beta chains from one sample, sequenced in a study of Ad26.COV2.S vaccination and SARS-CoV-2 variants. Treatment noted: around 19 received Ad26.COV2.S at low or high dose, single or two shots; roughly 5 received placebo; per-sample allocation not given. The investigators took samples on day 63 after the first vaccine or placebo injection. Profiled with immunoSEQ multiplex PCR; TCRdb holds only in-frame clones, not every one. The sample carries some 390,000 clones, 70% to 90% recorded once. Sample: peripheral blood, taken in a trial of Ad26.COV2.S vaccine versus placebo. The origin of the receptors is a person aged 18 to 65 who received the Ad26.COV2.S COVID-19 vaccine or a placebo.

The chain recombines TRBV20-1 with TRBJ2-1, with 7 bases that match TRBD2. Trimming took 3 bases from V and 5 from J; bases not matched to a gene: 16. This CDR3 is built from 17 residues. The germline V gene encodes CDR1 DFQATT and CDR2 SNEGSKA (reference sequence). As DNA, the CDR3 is TGCAGTGCTAGTAGGCTAGCGGATCCCCCCAGACACAATGAGCAGTTCTTC. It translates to CSASRLADPPRHNEQFF.

The CDR3 DNA reads TGTGCCAGCAGTTACAGCGGTCATGGGACTATTACCGGGGAGCTGTTTTTT. As protein: CASSYSGHGTITGELFF. This chain uses TRBV6-2 or TRBV6-3 with TRBJ2-2; 7 bases are shared with TRBD2. Losses at the gene ends were 2 bases for V and 5 bases for J; bases not matched to a gene: 11. This CDR3 has 17 residues. The germline CDR1 and CDR2 sequences are MNHEY and SVGEGT.

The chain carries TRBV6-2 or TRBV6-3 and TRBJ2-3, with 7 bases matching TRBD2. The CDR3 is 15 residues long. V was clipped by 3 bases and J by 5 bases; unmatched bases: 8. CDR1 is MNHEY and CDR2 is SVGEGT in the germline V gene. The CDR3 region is CASSYPSGREDTQYF. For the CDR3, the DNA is TGTGCCAGCAGTTATCCCTCGGGGAGGGAAGATACGCAGTATTTT.

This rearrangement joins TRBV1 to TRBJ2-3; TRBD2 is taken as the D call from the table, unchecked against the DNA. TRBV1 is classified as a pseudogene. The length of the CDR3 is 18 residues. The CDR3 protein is CTSSQDLRRGTGADTQYF. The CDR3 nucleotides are TGCACCAGCAGCCAAGATCTGCGACGCGGGACGGGGGCAGATACGCAGTATTTT.